The present T cell receptor beta chain was sequenced within a study of blood T cells in healthy people across ages. Findings and caveats of the study: With age, beta diversity per million T cells declined roughly linearly, significantly by 40.

The germline CDR1 and CDR2 sequences are SGDLS and YYNGEE. The CDR3 is made up of 14 amino acids. V lost 1 base and J 4 bases, leaving 9 bases between the germline ends. This clonotype was counted between two and nine times. The target antigen is unknown. Primed by a sample-barcoded 5' primer and a J-beta primer mix, a second PCR proceeded for 7 to 11 cycles. In TCRdb, the 5' RACE reads were re-called with MiXCR into one record per CDR3 protein. The table lists around 620,000 distinct CDR3 sequences, approximately 30% of them singletons. The sequencing sample was made of blood. The sequence came from a woman aged 70-85 years in good health. V gene TRBV9 combines with J gene TRBJ1-3; no clear D. The CDR3 coding sequence is TGTGCCAGCAGCGTATCGGGGAAAGGAAACACCATATATTTT. Protein product: CASSVSGKGNTIYF.